The clone carrying this TCR beta chain was detected a few times. The data derive from a study of regulatory T cells in long-lasting Graves disease. Noted time point: newly diagnosed GD, antithyroid drugs for less than 3 months. Following extraction of RNA from PBMCs, that RNA was used to make the TCR library. Criteria from the American Thyroid Association guidelines were applied to diagnose Graves' disease. The CDR3 covers 16 residues. V shed 0 bases, J shed 1 base, and the junction held 5 bases outside the gene matches. CDR1 and CDR2 (germline): SGDLS, YYNGEE. Construction of the TCR beta libraries employed iRepertoire HTBI primers in conjunction with Arm-PCR of CDR3 regions. Each CDR3 protein gets one entry after TCRdb re-called the multiplex PCR reads with MiXCR. The table shows about 460,000 distinct CDR3 sequences, with 13% to 15% occurring only once. These sequences were also reported in another study, on T cells in Graves' hyperthyroidism and ophthalmopathy. That study adds: The TCR CDR3 was amplified in a first-round RT-PCR using the HTBI primer set.

This TCR came from a woman between 50 and 59 years old with Graves disease. The starting material was peripheral blood mononuclear cells (PBMCs), obtained at new diagnosis, from a patient treated with antithyroid drugs. The chain combines TRBV9 with TRBJ2-5; 8 bases align to TRBD2. CDR3 nucleotide sequence: TGTGCCAGCAGCGTAGCTAGTAGCGGGACCCAAGAGACCCAGTACTTC. It specifies CASSVASSGTQETQYF.